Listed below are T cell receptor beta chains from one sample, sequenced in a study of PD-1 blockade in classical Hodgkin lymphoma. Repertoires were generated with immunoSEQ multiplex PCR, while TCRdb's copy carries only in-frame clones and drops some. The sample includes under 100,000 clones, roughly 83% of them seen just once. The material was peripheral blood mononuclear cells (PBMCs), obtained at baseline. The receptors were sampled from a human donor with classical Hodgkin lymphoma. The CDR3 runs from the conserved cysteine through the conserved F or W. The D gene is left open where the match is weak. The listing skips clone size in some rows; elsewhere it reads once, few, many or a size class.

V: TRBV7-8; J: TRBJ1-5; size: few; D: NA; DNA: TGTGCCAGCAGCCCGAACACAGGGACCGGCAATCAGCCCCAGCATTTT; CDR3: CASSPNTGTGNQPQHF
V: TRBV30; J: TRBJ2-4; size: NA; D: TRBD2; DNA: TGTGCCTGGAGTGTATTCTGGGGGGGAGAAGACATTCAGTACTTC; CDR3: CAWSVFWGGEDIQYF
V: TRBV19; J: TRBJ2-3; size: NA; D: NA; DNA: TGTGCCAGTAGACCCCGGGGAGATGTAGATACGCAGTATTTT; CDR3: CASRPRGDVDTQYF
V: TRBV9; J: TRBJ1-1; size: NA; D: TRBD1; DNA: TGTGCCAGCAGCCCCCACAGGGGCGAAATTACCACTGAAGCTTTCTTT; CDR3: CASSPHRGEITTEAFF
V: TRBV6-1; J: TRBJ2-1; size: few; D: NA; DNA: TGTGCCAGCAGTGAAGGAGCAGGGACGAATGAGCAGTTCTTC; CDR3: CASSEGAGTNEQFF
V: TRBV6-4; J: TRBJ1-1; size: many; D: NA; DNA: TGTGCCAGCAGTCTCCAGGCGAACACTGAAGCTTTCTTT; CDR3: CASSLQANTEAFF
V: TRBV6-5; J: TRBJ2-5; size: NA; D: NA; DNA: TGTGCCAGCAGCTACGACCCCCGGCGGACCCAGTACTTC; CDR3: CASSYDPRRTQYF
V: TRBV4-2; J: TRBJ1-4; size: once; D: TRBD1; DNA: TGTGCCAGCAGCCAAAGCTCCGGACAGGGTGGTAAAAAACTGTTTTTT; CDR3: CASSQSSGQGGKKLFF
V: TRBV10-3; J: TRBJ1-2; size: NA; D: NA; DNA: TGTGCCATCAGGCAGTCCCTCATAAAAGGCTACACCTTC; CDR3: CAIRQSLIKGYTF
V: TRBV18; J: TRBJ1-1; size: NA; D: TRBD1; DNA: TGTGCCAGCTCACCATCGACAGGGGAGTTCGCTGAAGCTTTCTTT; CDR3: CASSPSTGEFAEAFF
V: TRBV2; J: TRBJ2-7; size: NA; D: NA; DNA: TGTGCCAGCAGTGAAATAATTGGGTTTTGGTACTTC; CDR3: CASSEIIGFWYF
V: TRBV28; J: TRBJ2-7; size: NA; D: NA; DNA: TGTGCCAGCACCCTTTCGCGGGTTAACGAGCAGTACTTC; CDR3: CASTLSRVNEQYF
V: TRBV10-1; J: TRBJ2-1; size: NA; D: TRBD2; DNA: TGCGCCAGCAGTGAGGGGACTAGCGGGCGAGGGGAGCAGTTCTTC; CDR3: CASSEGTSGRGEQFF
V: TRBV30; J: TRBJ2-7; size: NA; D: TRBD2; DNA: TGTGCCGGCCGGGGGGGTCGTTCCTACGAGCAGTACTTC; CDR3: CAGRGGRSYEQYF
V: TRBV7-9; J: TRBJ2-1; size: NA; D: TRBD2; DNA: TGTGCCAGCAGCCACCCATCGGGACTAGCGGCCTACAATGAGCAGTTCTTC; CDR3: CASSHPSGLAAYNEQFF
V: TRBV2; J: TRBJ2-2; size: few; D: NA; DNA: TGTGCCAGCGCGGCTCAGAACACCGGGGAGCTGTTTTTT; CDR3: CASAAQNTGELFF
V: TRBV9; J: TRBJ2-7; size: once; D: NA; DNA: TGTGCCAGCAGCGTAGTAGGCCCACCCTACGAGCAGTACTTC; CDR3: CASSVVGPPYEQYF
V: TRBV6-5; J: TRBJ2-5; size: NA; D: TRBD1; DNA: TGTGCCAGCAGTTACTCGATGGGACAGCAAGAGACCCAGTACTTC; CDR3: CASSYSMGQQETQYF
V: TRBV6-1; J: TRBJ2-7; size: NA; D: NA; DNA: TGTGCCAGCAGTGCTCACTACGAGCAGTACTTC; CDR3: CASSAHYEQYF
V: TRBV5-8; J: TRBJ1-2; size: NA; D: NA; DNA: TGTGCCAGCAGCTTGTGGGGAAACTATGGCTACACCTTC; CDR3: CASSLWGNYGYTF